One sample yielded the 20 T cell receptor beta chains listed below, sequenced in a study of blood T cell repertoires in COVID-19. Generated by immunoSEQ multiplex PCR, the TCRdb table keeps only in-frame clones and is missing some. The sample lists over 140,000 clones, almost 80% occurring once. Sequencing used PBMCs or T cells enriched from blood (not recorded which). Receptor source: a woman between 45 and 65 years old who had recovered from COVID-19.

J is TRBJ2-5 and V is TRBV7-9; a possible D gene is TRBD1 (6 bases). V was shortened by 1 base and J by 1 base, with 13 bases between the two germline ends. This CDR3 comprises 16 residues. The germline CDR1 and CDR2 sequences are SEHNR and FQNEAQ (reference sequence). The CDR3 DNA reads TGTGCCAGCAGCTTAGACAGGGTCCCTACCCAAGAGACCCAGTACTTC. This sequence encodes CASSLDRVPTQETQYF.

This clone turned up a few times. The chain has TRBV30 and TRBJ1-5; TRBD1 might be the D (5 bases). Trimming took 7 bases from V and 2 from J, leaving 12 bases between them. The CDR3 has 13 amino acids. Germline-derived CDR1 and CDR2 are GTSNPN and SVGIG (reference sequence). The CDR3 DNA follows: TGTGCCTATCACACAGGCGGCAATCAGCCCCAGCATTTT. Translation gives CAYHTGGNQPQHF.

This chain joins TRBV6-5 and TRBJ1-3, with D maybe TRBD1 (6 bases). V gave up 7 bases and J gave up 4 bases, with 17 bases separating them. The CDR3 loop spans 15 amino acids. The germline CDR1 and CDR2 sequences are MNHEY and SVGAGI. The CDR3 nucleotides read TGTGCCAGCAAGAGGGACATCCAGCTCGGAAACACCATATATTTT. It codes for CASKRDIQLGNTIYF.

This clone appeared a single time. The rearrangement joins TRBV9 to TRBJ2-3, with a tentative D call TRBD2 (6 bases). The CDR3 has 16 residues. In germline, CDR1 is SGDLS, CDR2 YYNGEE. Trimming removed 4 bases from V and 3 bases from J, with 18 bases in between. The CDR3 is CASSLLRRGETDTQYF. CDR3 coding DNA: TGTGCCAGCAGCCTCCTTAGGAGGGGAGAGACAGATACGCAGTATTTT.

V usage is TRBV10-3 and J usage is TRBJ2-1, with 8 bases fitting TRBD2. Germline CDR1 is ENHRY and CDR2 is SYGVKD. The V and J ends lost 8 bases and 5 bases, in that order; junction bases with no gene match: 8. The CDR3 sequence is 14 residues long. CDR3 amino acids: CAIGEREHDNEQFF. CDR3 coding DNA: TGTGCCATCGGCGAGCGGGAGCATGACAATGAGCAGTTCTTC.

The chain is built from TRBV25-1 and TRBJ2-2; 8 nucleotides line up with TRBD2. Per the germline V gene, CDR1 is MGHDK and CDR2 is SYGVNS. Unmatched junction bases numbered 6, after V lost 0 bases and J lost 6 bases. The CDR3 is 16 residues long. CDR3 sequence (DNA): TGTGCCAGCAGTGAATATACGACTAGCGTTGCCGGGGAGCTGTTTTTT. Translated: CASSEYTTSVAGELFF.

The chain has TRBV7-9 and TRBJ1-6; no clear D gene. Germline V gene lookup returns CDR1 SEHNR and CDR2 FQNEAQ (reference sequence). V lost 7 bases to trimming and J lost 6 bases, with 10 bases between them. This CDR3 contains 13 residues. The CDR3 protein is CASTREPNSPLHF. As DNA, the CDR3 is TGTGCCAGCACCCGAGAACCTAATTCACCCCTCCACTTT.

The genes are TRBV30 and TRBJ2-2; D unclear. From germline, CDR1 is GTSNPN and CDR2 SVGIG (reference sequence). The CDR3 is made up of 11 amino acids. V was pared by 3 bases and J by 6 bases, with 5 bases between. The CDR3 DNA follows: TGTGCCTGGAGCCCCTCCGGGGAGCTGTTTTTT. This encodes CAWSPSGELFF. Full variable domain (missing parts from reference TRBV30 and TRBJ2-2): SQTIHQWPATLVQPVGSPLSLECTVEGTSNPNLYWYRQAAGRGLQLLFYSVGIGQISSEVPQNLSASRPQDRQFILSSKKLLLSDSGFYLCAWSPSGELFFGEGSRLTVL.

This chain's CDR3 is CASSLARASGNTIYF. CDR3 nucleotide sequence: TGCGCCAGCAGCTTGGCCAGGGCATCGGGAAACACCATATATTTT. V and J are TRBV5-1 and TRBJ1-3, with D maybe TRBD1 (5 bases). This CDR3 is built from 15 residues. V lost 0 bases and J 4 bases, leaving 11 bases between the germline ends. The germline CDR1 and CDR2 sequences are SGHRS and YFSETQ. The full variable domain, in which reference TRBV5-1 and TRBJ1-3 provide the parts outside the CDR3, is KAGVTQTPRYLIKTRGQQVTLSCSPISGHRSVSWYQQTPGQGLQFLFEYFSETQRNKGNFPGRFSGRQFSNSRSEMNVSTLELGDSALYLCASSLARASGNTIYFGEGSWLTVV.

V usage is TRBV7-2 and J usage is TRBJ2-1; D may be TRBD2 (6 bases). V dropped 5 bases and J dropped 2 bases, with 13 bases sitting between them. CDR3 size: 15 residues. Germline V gene lookup returns CDR1 SGHTA and CDR2 FQGNSA. The CDR3 coding sequence is TGTGCCAGCAGCGAGATGGGAGGTACCTACAATGAGCAGTTCTTC. This encodes CASSEMGGTYNEQFF.

The rearrangement uses TRBV11-3 and TRBJ1-2; unclear D gene. Germline V gene sequence: CDR1 SGHNT, CDR2 YENEEA. V lost 4 bases, J lost 5 bases, and 8 bases lay in between. The CDR3 runs 12 residues. The CDR3 is CASSSVVYGYTF. CDR3 bases: TGTGCCAGCAGCTCGGTGGTATATGGCTACACCTTC.

This clone has a single count. The chain combines TRBV6-5 with TRBJ2-1; TRBD1 agrees at 9 bases. This CDR3 contains 15 residues. Looked up from germline, CDR1 is MNHEY and CDR2 is SVGAGI. Losses at the gene ends were 0 bases for V and 6 bases for J; bases not matched to a gene: 3. In DNA form, the CDR3 reads TGTGCCAGCAGTTACTCGAGGGACAGGGCCAATGAGCAGTTCTTC. It is translated as CASSYSRDRANEQFF.

The rearrangement links TRBV29-1 to TRBJ2-2; D unclear. The V end was cut by 3 bases, the J end by 6 bases, with 11 bases between. CDR1 SQVTM and CDR2 ANQGSEA come from the germline V gene. This CDR3 contains 13 residues. CDR3 coding DNA: TGCAGCGTTGACCGCCTTCCGGCCGGGGAGCTGTTTTTT. Residues: CSVDRLPAGELFF.

This clone came up many times. The V gene is TRBV11-3, the J gene TRBJ2-7; no firm D call. V lost 4 bases to trimming and J lost 6 bases, with 10 bases between them. This CDR3 is 12 amino acids long. The V gene's germline CDR1 is SGHNT and CDR2 YENEEA. CDR3 in DNA: TGTGCCAGCAGCTGGGTTAGCAGCGAGCAGTACTTC. Translating it yields CASSWVSSEQYF.

The chain recombines TRBV2 with TRBJ1-2; D is possibly TRBD1 (6 bases). From germline, CDR1 is SNHLY and CDR2 FYNNEI. The CDR3 totals 12 residues. Trimming took off 6 bases at V and 5 bases at J, with 10 bases between the two ends. The chain's CDR3 is CASSGTPYGYTF. The DNA of the CDR3 is TGTGCCAGCAGCGGGACACCTTATGGCTACACCTTC.

The V and J genes are TRBV6-1 and TRBJ1-2; a weak D match, TRBD1 (5 bases). Trimming cost V 2 bases and J 8 bases, with 15 bases left between them. This CDR3 contains 14 residues. Germline CDR1 MNHNS, CDR2 SASEGT. CDR3 bases: TGTGCCAGCAGTGAATCAAGGGGCCTGGGGGGCTACACCTTC. The encoded protein is CASSESRGLGGYTF.

This clone was counted many times. The chain employs TRBV9 and TRBJ1-2, with D perhaps matching TRBD1 (5 bases). CDR1 and CDR2 (germline): SGDLS, YYNGEE. V dropped 5 bases and J dropped 3 bases, with 14 bases sitting between them. This CDR3 is 14 amino acids long. CDR3 sequence (DNA): TGTGCCAGCAGGCCTTCCGGGACTCACTATGGCTACACCTTC. Its translation is CASRPSGTHYGYTF.

V and J are TRBV10-2 and TRBJ2-3; a possible D gene is TRBD2 (6 bases). The CDR3 extends over 13 amino acids. CDR1 and CDR2 from the germline V gene are WSHSY and SAAADI. V lost 6 bases and J lost 0, with 7 bases in between. CDR3 residues: CASRLASTDTQYF. The CDR3 coding sequence is TGCGCCAGCAGACTAGCAAGCACAGATACGCAGTATTTT.

The chain is built from TRBV7-3 and TRBJ2-2, with D possibly being TRBD1 (5 bases). The CDR3 has 14 amino acids. CDR1 is SGHTA, CDR2 FQGTGA, per germline. V was shortened by 0 bases and J by 8 bases, with 10 bases between the two germline ends. CDR3 amino acids: CASSLTGQFGELFF. CDR3 bases: TGTGCCAGCAGCTTAACGGGGCAGTTTGGGGAGCTGTTTTTT.

This clone was observed a few times. The rearrangement joins TRBV7-9 to TRBJ1-2; no clear D gene. This CDR3 contains 13 residues. The germline V gene has CDR1 SEHNR and CDR2 FQNEAQ (reference sequence). Trimming cost V 3 bases and J 0 bases, with 5 bases left between them. CDR3 nucleotide sequence: TGTGCCAGCAGCTTTAGTGCTAACTATGGCTACACCTTC. Protein: CASSFSANYGYTF. Combining the CDR3 with reference TRBV7-9 and TRBJ1-2 gives the whole variable domain DTGVSQNPRHKITKRGQNVTFRCDPISEHNRLYWYRQTLGQGPEFLTYFQNEAQLEKSRLLSDRFSAERPKGSFSTLEIQRTEQGDSAMYLCASSFSANYGYTFGSGTRLTVV.